These T cell receptor beta chains were read from a single sample in a study of T cells in Graves' hyperthyroidism and ophthalmopathy. TCRdb re-called the multiplex PCR reads through MiXCR, storing one row per CDR3 protein. The table records about 640,000 distinct CDR3 sequences, under 25% of them present only once. Sequencing input: blood. Receptors were obtained from a man aged 30 to 45 with Graves' ophthalmopathy. The CDR3 runs from the conserved cysteine through the conserved F or W. A D gene is named only where the DNA matches it firmly. Size values are once, few and many counts, or a class for expanded clones, and some rows have none.

d_gene: TRBD1
v_gene: TRBV12-3/TRBV12-4
len: 12
j_gene: TRBJ2-5
abundance: NA
CDR3nt: TGTGCCAGCGCAGACAGGGGTGAGACCCAGTACTTC
CDR3aa: CASADRGETQYF

d_gene: TRBD1
v_gene: TRBV18
len: 14
j_gene: TRBJ2-1
abundance: many
CDR3nt: TGTGCCAGCTCACCTCCGACAGGGCACAATGAGCAGTTCTTC
CDR3aa: CASSPPTGHNEQFF

d_gene: TRBD2
v_gene: TRBV19
len: 14
j_gene: TRBJ2-2
abundance: NA
CDR3nt: TGTGCCAGTAGAAGAGGACTAGGGGCCGGGGAGCTGTTTTTT
CDR3aa: CASRRGLGAGELFF

d_gene: NA
v_gene: TRBV6-1
len: 14
j_gene: TRBJ1-1
abundance: few
CDR3nt: TGTGCCAGCAGTTTGGACATACTGAACACTGAAGCTTTCTTT
CDR3aa: CASSLDILNTEAFF

d_gene: NA
v_gene: TRBV7-9
len: 14
j_gene: TRBJ1-4
abundance: NA
CDR3nt: TGTGCCAGCAGCTTAGGGGGGACGCGGGAAAAACTGTTTTTT
CDR3aa: CASSLGGTREKLFF

d_gene: NA
v_gene: TRBV15
len: 14
j_gene: TRBJ2-7
abundance: NA
CDR3nt: TGTGCCACCAGCCTACAGGGCGGGGGCGACGAGCAGTACTTC
CDR3aa: CATSLQGGGDEQYF

d_gene: NA
v_gene: TRBV28
len: 14
j_gene: TRBJ2-5
abundance: many
CDR3nt: TGTGCCAGCAGTTTAGAAGGGGCTAAAGAGACCCAGTACTTC
CDR3aa: CASSLEGAKETQYF

d_gene: NA
v_gene: TRBV27
len: 17
j_gene: TRBJ2-3
abundance: NA
CDR3nt: TGTGCCAGCAGTCTCAATTATGGAGGATTCTACGCAGATACGCAGTATTTT
CDR3aa: CASSLNYGGFYADTQYF

d_gene: TRBD1
v_gene: TRBV9
len: 14
j_gene: TRBJ1-1
abundance: few
CDR3nt: TGTGCCAGCAGCGGCAGGGGGCATCGCACTGAAGCTTTCTTT
CDR3aa: CASSGRGHRTEAFF

d_gene: TRBD1
v_gene: TRBV9
len: 14
j_gene: TRBJ2-5
abundance: NA
CDR3nt: TGTGCCAGCAGCCGACAGGGGGCTTGGGAGACCCAGTACTTC
CDR3aa: CASSRQGAWETQYF

d_gene: NA
v_gene: TRBV11-2
len: 18
j_gene: TRBJ2-4
abundance: NA
CDR3nt: TGTGCCAGCAGCGTTAGGTCGGTAGCCCAGCTAGCCAAAAACATTCAGTACTTC
CDR3aa: CASSVRSVAQLAKNIQYF

d_gene: NA
v_gene: TRBV5-1
len: 16
j_gene: TRBJ1-4
abundance: many
CDR3nt: TGCGCCAGCAGCTTGGAAGTGGCCGCAACTAATGAAAAACTGTTTTTT
CDR3aa: CASSLEVAATNEKLFF

d_gene: NA
v_gene: TRBV28
len: 13
j_gene: TRBJ2-7
abundance: many
CDR3nt: TGTGCCAGCAGCCGCCTCGGCGTCTACGAGCAGTACTTC
CDR3aa: CASSRLGVYEQYF

d_gene: NA
v_gene: TRBV6-2/TRBV6-3
len: 14
j_gene: TRBJ2-6
abundance: NA
CDR3nt: TGTGCCGGAAGACAGTCCTCTGGGGCCAACGTCCTGACTTTC
CDR3aa: CAGRQSSGANVLTF

d_gene: TRBD1
v_gene: TRBV12-3/TRBV12-4
len: 14
j_gene: TRBJ1-4
abundance: many
CDR3nt: TGTGCCAGCAGCCCTGACAGGGGGAATGAAAAACTGTTTTTT
CDR3aa: CASSPDRGNEKLFF

d_gene: TRBD2
v_gene: TRBV16
len: 16
j_gene: TRBJ2-1
abundance: many
CDR3nt: TGTGCCAGCAGCCCTCCCTCTAGCGGGATCTACAATGAGCAGTTCTTC
CDR3aa: CASSPPSSGIYNEQFF

d_gene: TRBD1
v_gene: TRBV28
len: 15
j_gene: TRBJ1-6
abundance: many
CDR3nt: TGTGCCAGCAGTTTAGAGAGACAGGGCGGATCACCCCTCCACTTT
CDR3aa: CASSLERQGGSPLHF

d_gene: NA
v_gene: TRBV5-4
len: 14
j_gene: TRBJ1-2
abundance: few
CDR3nt: TGTGCCAGCAGCTTTACAGGTGCTTACTATGGCTACACCTTC
CDR3aa: CASSFTGAYYGYTF

d_gene: NA
v_gene: TRBV12-3/TRBV12-4
len: 12
j_gene: TRBJ2-2
abundance: many
CDR3nt: TGTGCCAGCAGTTTAAGTTCCGGGGAGCTGTTTTTT
CDR3aa: CASSLSSGELFF